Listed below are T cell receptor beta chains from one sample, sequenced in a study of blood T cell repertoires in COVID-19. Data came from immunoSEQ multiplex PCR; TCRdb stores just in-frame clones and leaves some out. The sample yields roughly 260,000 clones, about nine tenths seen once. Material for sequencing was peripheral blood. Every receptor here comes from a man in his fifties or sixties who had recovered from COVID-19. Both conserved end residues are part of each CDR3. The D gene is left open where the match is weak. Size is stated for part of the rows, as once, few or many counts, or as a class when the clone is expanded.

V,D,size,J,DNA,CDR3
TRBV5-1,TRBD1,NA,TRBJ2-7,TGCGCCAGCAGCTTGTGGACAGGGTCTTCCTACGAGCAGTACTTC,CASSLWTGSSYEQYF
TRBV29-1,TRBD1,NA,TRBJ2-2,TGCAGCGTTGAAGATTCGGGACAGGCGATAGGGGAGCTGTTTTTT,CSVEDSGQAIGELFF
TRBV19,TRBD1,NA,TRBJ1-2,TGTGCCAGTAGTACCGCGACAGGGGCCCGCGGGCGTGGCTACACCTTC,CASSTATGARGRGYTF
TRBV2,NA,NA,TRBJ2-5,TGTGCCAGCGGTAGGGAGTTGCAAGAGACCCAGTACTTC,CASGRELQETQYF
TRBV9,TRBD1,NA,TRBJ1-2,TGTGCCAGCAGCGAGGGACAGAACTATGGCTACACCTTC,CASSEGQNYGYTF
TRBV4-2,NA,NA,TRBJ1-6,TGTGCCAGCAGCTCGAGGCGGGAACAGAATTCACCCCTCCACTTT,CASSSRREQNSPLHF
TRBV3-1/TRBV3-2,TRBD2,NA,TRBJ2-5,TGTGCCAGCAGCCTGCGAGCGGGGTACGTGGAGACCCAGTACTTC,CASSLRAGYVETQYF
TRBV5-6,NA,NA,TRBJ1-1,TGTGCCAGCAGCTTGGTGAGGGCCACGAACACTGAAGCTTTCTTT,CASSLVRATNTEAFF
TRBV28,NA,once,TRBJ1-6,TGTGCTCTTCAGGGATATAATTCACCCCTCCACTTT,CALQGYNSPLHF
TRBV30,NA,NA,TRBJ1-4,TGTGCCTGGACCGGGCAGGGACTAATTAATGAAAAACTGTTTTTT,CAWTGQGLINEKLFF
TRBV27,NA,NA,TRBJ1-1,TGTGCCAGCAGGATCCTCGGGATGAACACTGAAGCTTTCTTT,CASRILGMNTEAFF